A selection of T cell receptor beta chains follows, all from one sample in a study of cytomegalovirus exposure and HLA in healthy donors. Assay: immunoSEQ multiplex PCR; the TCRdb copy retains only in-frame clones and omits some. The sample yields about 91,000 clones, approximately 89% seen once. The specimen was PBMCs. These receptors were collected from a man under 40 in good health and CMV-seropositive. The CDR3 runs from the conserved cysteine through the conserved F or W. Each record gives: D gene, V gene, J gene, clone size, CDR3 protein, CDR3 DNA. D genes are given only for firm matches. Not every row has a clone size; where given, it reads once, few, many or a size class.

TRBD1	TRBV6-5	TRBJ1-4	few	CASSGTATNEKLFF	TGTGCCAGCAGTGGGACAGCAACTAATGAAAAACTGTTTTTT
-	TRBV21-1	TRBJ1-2	-	CASTRPGQGARLGYTF	TGTGCCAGCACCCGACCGGGACAGGGGGCGCGATTGGGCTACACCTTC
TRBD1	TRBV6-5	TRBJ1-2	-	CASSYSRGQGVYGYTF	TGTGCCAGCAGTTACTCACGGGGACAGGGCGTCTATGGCTACACCTTC
TRBD2	TRBV9	TRBJ2-7	-	CASRPGLESSYEQYF	TGTGCCAGCAGGCCCGGACTAGAGAGCTCCTACGAGCAGTACTTC
-	TRBV5-1	TRBJ2-1	-	CASSLADSTYNEQFF	TGCGCCAGCAGCTTGGCCGATAGTACCTACAATGAGCAGTTCTTC
-	TRBV5-1	TRBJ2-5	-	CASRAQETQYF	TGCGCCAGCAGAGCCCAAGAGACCCAGTACTTC
-	TRBV28	TRBJ1-2	-	CASSSRGGRNYGYTF	TGTGCCAGCAGTTCTCGGGGGGGCCGGAACTATGGCTATACCTTC
TRBD1	TRBV7-9	TRBJ2-1	-	CASIPASGTGWNEQFF	TGTGCCAGCATTCCCGCCTCCGGGACAGGGTGGAATGAGCAGTTCTTC
-	TRBV5-4	TRBJ1-2	-	CASSLWTEYGYTF	TGTGCCAGCAGCTTGTGGACAGAGTATGGTTACACCTTC
-	TRBV9	TRBJ2-5	-	CASSEGGRPETQYF	TGTGCCAGCAGCGAGGGGGGGCGCCCGGAGACCCAGTACTTC
TRBD1	TRBV7-8	TRBJ2-7	-	CASSLAIGGLSYEQYF	TGTGCCAGCAGCTTAGCGATAGGGGGCCTATCCTACGAGCAGTACTTC
-	TRBV27	TRBJ2-7	-	CASSFRAGKSYEQYF	TGTGCCAGCAGTTTTAGGGCAGGGAAATCCTACGAGCAGTACTTC
-	TRBV27	TRBJ2-1	-	CASSRSYGTSYNEQFF	TGTGCCAGCAGTCGGTCTTACGGGACATCCTACAATGAGCAGTTCTTC
TRBD1	TRBV10-1	TRBJ2-1	-	CASGQGGDNEQFF	TGCGCCAGCGGACAGGGAGGTGATAATGAGCAGTTCTTC
-	TRBV30	TRBJ2-7	-	CAWSKWQDFSYEQYF	TGTGCCTGGAGTAAGTGGCAGGATTTCTCCTACGAGCAGTACTTC
-	TRBV27	TRBJ1-1	-	CASSFTGNTEAFF	TGTGCCAGCAGTTTTACAGGGAACACTGAAGCTTTCTTT
TRBD1	TRBV4-2	TRBJ2-7	-	CASSQDPGQSYEQYF	TGTGCCAGCAGCCAAGATCCGGGACAGTCCTACGAGCAGTACTTC
-	TRBV29-1	TRBJ1-1	-	CSVAQNTEAFF	TGCAGCGTTGCACAGAACACTGAAGCTTTCTTT
TRBD1	TRBV4-1	TRBJ1-5	few	CASRPTGGDQPQHF	TGCGCCAGCAGGCCCACAGGGGGAGATCAGCCCCAGCATTTT
-	TRBV6-5	TRBJ1-2	-	CASSYSVRANYGYTF	TGTGCCAGCAGTTACTCTGTACGAGCCAACTATGGCTACACCTTC
-	TRBV9	TRBJ2-5	-	CASSVEGRAWETQYF	TGTGCCAGCAGCGTAGAGGGCAGGGCATGGGAGACCCAGTACTTC
TRBD1	TRBV11-2	TRBJ2-1	few	CASSLGQGSYNEQFF	TGTGCCAGCAGCTTGGGACAGGGTTCCTACAATGAGCAGTTCTTC
TRBD1	TRBV19	TRBJ2-7	-	CASSIGDRAGRYEQYF	TGTGCCAGTAGTATAGGGGACAGAGCCGGCCGCTACGAGCAGTACTTC
-	TRBV27	TRBJ1-5	-	CASSLGEYQPQHF	TGTGCCAGCAGTCTCGGGGAATATCAGCCCCAGCATTTT
TRBD1	TRBV9	TRBJ1-2	-	CASSVAPTGEDYGYTF	TGTGCCAGCAGCGTAGCCCCGACAGGGGAGGACTATGGCTACACCTTC
-	TRBV27	TRBJ2-3	-	CASSPAGTDTQYF	TGTGCCAGCAGTCCCGCGGGCACAGATACGCAGTATTTT
-	TRBV5-4	TRBJ1-3	-	CASSLGVTAPNTIYF	TGTGCCAGCAGCTTGGGGGTGACAGCCCCTAACACCATATATTTT
-	TRBV30	TRBJ2-7	-	CAWSLQSYEQYF	TGTGCCTGGAGTCTGCAGTCCTACGAGCAGTACTTC
TRBD1	TRBV15	TRBJ2-7	-	CATGEQGASYEQYF	TGTGCCACCGGTGAACAGGGGGCCTCCTACGAGCAGTACTTC
TRBD1	TRBV27	TRBJ1-2	-	CASSPRQGGYTF	TGTGCCAGCAGTCCCCGACAGGGTGGCTACACCTTC
-	TRBV7-9	TRBJ2-4	-	CASTVQGNENIQYF	TGTGCCAGCACCGTACAGGGTAATGAAAACATTCAGTACTTC
TRBD2	TRBV4-1	TRBJ2-5	once	CASSQTTGTSGQETQYF	TGCGCCAGCAGCCAAACCACAGGGACTAGCGGACAAGAGACCCAGTACTTC
-	TRBV11-2	TRBJ2-7	-	CASSLDVGIYEQYF	TGTGCCAGCAGCTTAGACGTCGGGATCTACGAGCAGTACTTC
TRBD2	TRBV5-1	TRBJ2-1	-	CASSSGLAGGPLDEQFF	TGCGCCAGCAGCTCGGGACTAGCGGGAGGGCCCTTGGATGAGCAGTTCTTC
TRBD2	TRBV12-5	TRBJ2-5	-	CASGLVLSGSLETQYF	TGTGCTAGTGGTTTGGTCCTGAGCGGGAGCTTGGAGACCCAGTACTTC
TRBD1	TRBV9	TRBJ2-6	-	CASSPGTGHSGANVLTF	TGTGCCAGCAGCCCCGGGACAGGGCACTCTGGGGCCAACGTCCTGACTTTC
TRBD1	TRBV27	TRBJ2-7	once	CASSKKLIRDRGDEQYF	TGTGCCAGCAGTAAGAAACTGATCCGGGACAGGGGGGACGAGCAGTACTTC
TRBD2	TRBV23-1	TRBJ2-1	once	CASSQSSPAGLAGGFYNEQFF	TGCGCCAGCAGTCAATCATCCCCCGCGGGACTAGCGGGAGGGTTTTACAATGAGCAGTTCTTC